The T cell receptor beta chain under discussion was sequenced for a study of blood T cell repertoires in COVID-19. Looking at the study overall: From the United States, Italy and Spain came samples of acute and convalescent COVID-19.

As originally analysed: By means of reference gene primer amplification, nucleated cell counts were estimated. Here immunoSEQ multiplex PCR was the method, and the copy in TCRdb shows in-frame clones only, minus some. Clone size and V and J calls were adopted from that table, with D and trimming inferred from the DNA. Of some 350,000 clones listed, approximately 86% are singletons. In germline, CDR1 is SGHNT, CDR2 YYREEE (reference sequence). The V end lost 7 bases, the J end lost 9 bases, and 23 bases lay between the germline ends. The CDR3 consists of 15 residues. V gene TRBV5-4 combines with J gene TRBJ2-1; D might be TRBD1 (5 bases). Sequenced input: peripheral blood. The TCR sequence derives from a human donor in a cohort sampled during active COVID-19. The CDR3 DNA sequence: TGTGCCAGCCATGGGGCAGGCCCATCCATTGGTGAGCAGTTCTTC. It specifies CASHGAGPSIGEQFF.